This TCR beta chain derives from a study of blood T cell repertoires in COVID-19. In the study overall: The United States, Italy and Spain supplied acute and convalescent COVID-19 samples. PBMCs, B-cell-depleted T cells, or T cells provided the cDNA or gDNA that made up the material.

In germline, CDR1 is MNHEY, CDR2 SVGAGI. V lost 2 bases to trimming and J lost 5 bases; unmatched junction nucleotides: 4. The CDR3 has 15 amino acids. Assay: immunoSEQ multiplex PCR; the TCRdb copy retains only in-frame clones and omits some. In the table there are about 140,000 clones, approximately 90% of which are singletons. The V and J genes are TRBV6-5 and TRBJ2-3; 10 positions agree with TRBD2. What was sequenced was peripheral blood. This receptor was identified in a woman aged 40 to 50 with acute or convalescent COVID-19. The CDR3 here is CASSYEREGQDTQYF. CDR3 bases: TGTGCCAGCAGTTACGAGCGGGAGGGCCAAGATACGCAGTATTTT.